This TCR beta chain was found in a study of CD8+ T cells in alopecia areata. Findings and caveats of the study: Scalp samples also yield sequences from resident alphabeta T cells of normal skin.

This CDR3 has 14 amino acids. Looked up from germline, CDR1 is NSHNY and CDR2 is SYGAGN. This clone appeared a few times. Antigen specificity is unknown. Genes and germline come from the mouse. From the germline J gene comes the end of the CDR3, since the read stops 4 residues before it. Other DNA variants within this sample encode the same CDR3. Isolated RNA was reverse transcribed into cDNA used as the sequencing template. Assay: immunoSEQ multiplex PCR; the TCRdb copy retains only in-frame clones and omits some. This sample comprises 90,000 to 130,000 clones, none seen once only. The chain carries TRBV13-1 and TRBJ2-7; 8 bases line up with TRBD2. This sequence was found in a C3H/HeJ mouse with alopecia areata. This strain has MHC haplotype H2-k. Sequenced material: lesional skin. CDR3 residues: CASSDGGGAYEQYF. The CDR3 DNA, read in part, is TGTGCCAGCAGTGATGGCGGGGGGGCGTAT.